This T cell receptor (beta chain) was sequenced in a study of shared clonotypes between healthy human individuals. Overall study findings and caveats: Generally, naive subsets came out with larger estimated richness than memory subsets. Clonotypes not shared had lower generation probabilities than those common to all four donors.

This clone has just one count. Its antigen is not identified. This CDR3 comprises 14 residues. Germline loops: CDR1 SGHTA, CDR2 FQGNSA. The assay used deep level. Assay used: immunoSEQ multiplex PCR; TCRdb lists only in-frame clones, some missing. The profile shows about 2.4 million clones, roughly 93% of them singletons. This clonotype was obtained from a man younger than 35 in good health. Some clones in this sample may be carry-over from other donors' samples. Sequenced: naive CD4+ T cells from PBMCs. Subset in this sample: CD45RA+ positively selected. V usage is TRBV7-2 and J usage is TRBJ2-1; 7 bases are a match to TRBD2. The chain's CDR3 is CATGTTSSYNEQFF. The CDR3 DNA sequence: TGTGCAACCGGGACTACGAGCTCCTACAATGAGCAGTTCTTC.